The clone carrying this T cell receptor beta chain was counted between two and nine times. Its antigen remains unknown. TCRdb re-analysed the 5' RACE reads in MiXCR, keeping a single row per CDR3 protein. The table lists over 450,000 distinct CDR3 sequences, roughly 13% of them singletons. The entry originates in a study of CD8 T cells in ankylosing spondylitis. General study findings and limits: Ankylosing spondylitis blood appeared to be characterized by a TCR beta motif of several highly homologous variants. Earlier studies detected some motif variants in reactive arthritis synovial fluid and blood.

After removal of 0 bases from V and 0 bases from J, the junction contained 9 bases not matched to a gene. The CDR3 covers 20 residues. This receptor was obtained from a male donor with ankylosing spondylitis. The chain links TRBV12-3 or TRBV12-4 to TRBJ2-1, with 12 bases aligning to TRBD2. The sample was blood, either unsorted or a sorted T cell fraction (not recorded which). CDR3 bases: TGTGCCAGCAGTTTAGCGCTAGGACTAGCGGGACGGAGCTCCTACAATGAGCAGTTCTTC. It is translated as CASSLALGLAGRSSYNEQFF.